This TCR beta chain was documented in a study of T cells in Graves' hyperthyroidism and ophthalmopathy (dated by TCRdb to about 2019). In the study overall: Peripheral blood was sampled at the time of initial diagnosis, prior to any treatment. TCR V-J signatures able to tell the groups apart were searched for in a discovery cohort of 90 to 100 patients, of whom roughly 42 had Graves' ophthalmopathy and about 55 had stable Graves' hyperthyroidism. The paper reports TCR Vbeta CDR3 sequencing of about 140 peripheral blood samples: around 41 ophthalmopathy, roughly 74 hyperthyroidism and 17 progressor patients. After sampling, hyperthyroidism patients received methimazole starting at 30 mg daily, and ophthalmopathy patients received high-dose intravenous methylprednisolone. An independent validation cohort of 18 to 20 hyperthyroidism patients and about 16 patients who later progressed to ophthalmopathy tested prospective prediction of ophthalmopathy. In addition, the study compared T-cell repertoires in thyroid tissue and in blood from six Graves' hyperthyroidism patients. The roughly 90 discovery patients were divided at random into training and test sets in a 7:3 ratio.

TCR beta CDR3 regions were amplified from RNA transcripts. For the first round of RT-PCR on the TCR CDR3, the HTBI primer set was used together with the Qiagen OneStep RT-PCR kit. The libraries were constructed in a second round of multiplex PCR and then size-selected and purified. Paired-end sequencing of the libraries was performed with 100 bp reads on an Illumina HiSeq2000. The source study handled its data this way. Raw data were processed with SOAPnuke, discarding reads with adapters, uncalled bases, mean Phred below 15, or no exact constant-primer or identifier match. High-quality paired reads were merged using COPE v1.2.5, and each unique nucleotide sequence was defined as a clonotype. Clonotypes were aligned to IMGT TRBV, TRBD and TRBJ reference segments using MiTCR v1.1. Only V-J combinations with frequency above 0.0001, covering roughly 99% of repertoires, were analysed. The TCS score was defined as F50 (clonal expansion) divided by E x V (chaos), with BLOSUM62-based TCRdist calculated between CDR3 peptides within each V-J. Welch's t-statistics and random forest reduced several hundred V-J features to 13, which were used in a naive Bayes classifier (R e1071). Through fastp at Q25 and MiXCR, TCRdb rebuilt clones from the public reads, retaining in-frame beta chains. Entries are consolidated by CDR3 protein sequence, retaining the most common genes and DNA. TCRdb's processing, not the authors' own work, is the source of the V and J calls. A total of some 760,000 distinct CDR3 sequences appear in this sample, less than 15% of them only once. Of the sample, more than 8.5% falls within the top ten clones.

The CDR3 spans 13 residues, from the cysteine through the phenylalanine. Here the CDR3 DNA is all that survives: 39 bases in frame from base 1. Per the germline V gene, ENHRY is the CDR1 and SYGVKD is the CDR2. V lost 2 bases and J lost 8 bases; the stretch between them is 11 bases long. Points on this clonotype: Its antigen remains undetermined. It has no much larger one-base neighbor in the sample; base qualities were not kept.

Stable Graves' hyperthyroidism was defined as no progression to ophthalmopathy during 18 months of follow-up. The hyperthyroidism patients were between 18 and 65 years old and newly diagnosed, with a disease duration of less than 2 months. The study excluded patients with uncontrolled infections, other autoimmune diseases, pregnancy or lactation. Clinical symptoms, serum thyroxine and TRAb, thyroid ultrasound, and orbital computed tomography formed the basis for the diagnoses. PBMCs were separated from roughly 10 ml of fresh peripheral blood using Ficoll-Paque density gradient centrifugation. Total RNA was extracted with Trizol reagent, and quality was checked on an Agilent 2100 Bioanalyzer. On the study overall, not on this receptor specifically: Ophthalmopathy was separated from stable hyperthyroidism by a 13 V-J signature model, with around 90% sensitivity and about 84% specificity obtained in cross-validation and 80%/75% obtained in testing. Most expanded thyroid clonotypes (frequency above 0.001) were also detected in blood, suggesting blood repertoires may reflect thyroid immune responses. In validation, the model predicted progression to ophthalmopathy a median of approximately 6.6 months before onset, with around 70% sensitivity and roughly 77% specificity. Sample size was not statistically predetermined, and blinding of investigators to group allocation was not performed.

The TCR was taken from a woman between 18 and 30 years old with Graves' hyperthyroidism. Recombination connected TRBV10-3 to TRBJ2-3, with a tentative D gene TRBD2 over 6 matching bases. The material sequenced was blood. The nucleotide sequence reads as follows: TGTGCCATCAGTGAGGTTAGCGGCGCTACGCAGTATTTT. Its protein product is CAISEVSGATQYF.